Listed here is a single T cell receptor beta chain. Antigen unknown. This entry comes from a study of cytomegalovirus exposure and HLA in healthy donors. Study-wide findings and caveats: Presence/absence analyses assumed roughly uniform sequencing depth across donors.

A multiplex PCR was run with 60 Vbeta primers and 13 Jbeta primers. Clones were read by immunoSEQ multiplex PCR, and TCRdb kept only the in-frame ones, dropping some. This table holds roughly 99,000 clones, approximately 80% found once. V lost 5 bases and J lost 8, with 15 bases in between. The CDR3 loop spans 13 amino acids. Germline assignment: CDR1 SNHLY and CDR2 FYNNEI. The chain couples TRBV2 to TRBJ1-2; a possible D gene is TRBD1 (5 bases). This receptor was taken from a man in his sixties in good health and CMV-seropositive. Sample: PBMCs. The CDR3 DNA reads as TGTGCCAGCAGTCCAAGTCTCACAGGCGGCTACACCTTC. It is translated as CASSPSLTGGYTF.